The TCR beta chain under discussion was sequenced for a study of control samples from healthy donors and cancer patients. This clone came up a few times. Produced via immunoSEQ multiplex PCR; TCRdb's table is partial and in-frame only. The table has about 76,000 clones, roughly 90% seen once. This CDR3 is 15 amino acids long. Per germline, CDR1 MNHEY and CDR2 SVGAGI. With 6 bases clipped from V and 0 bases from J, the junction kept 3 bases outside the gene matches. J is TRBJ2-2 and V is TRBV6-5; 8 bases are shared with TRBD1. The clonotype was recovered from a woman in her 50s with colorectal cancer. What was sequenced was PBMCs. The CDR3 DNA sequence: TGTGCCAGCAGCCTACAGGGGGCGAACACCGGGGAGCTGTTTTTT. This encodes CASSLQGANTGELFF.